The 32 T cell receptor beta chains below come from one sample, sequenced in a study of blood T cells in healthy people across ages. A J-beta primer mix and a sample-barcoded 5' primer were used in a second PCR of about 6 to 12 cycles. MiXCR was run by TCRdb on the 5' RACE reads, yielding one entry per CDR3 protein. The table records over a million distinct CDR3 sequences, around 27% of them present only once. Another study also made use of these data, one on T cells of mothers and their children.

Sequenced sample: blood. These receptors were taken from a girl aged 2-10 years in good health.

The V call is TRBV24-1, the J call TRBJ1-5, with D possibly being TRBD1 (6 bases). Germline V gene data show CDR1 as KGHDR and CDR2 as SFDVKD. The CDR3 spans 14 residues. V gave up 5 bases and J gave up 6 bases, with 13 bases separating them. CDR3 DNA: TGTGCCACCAGTGGGACAGCGAACGTTCAGCCCCAGCATTTT. Its translation: CATSGTANVQPQHF.

This clonotype showed up just a few times. The gene calls are TRBV6-2 or TRBV6-3 and TRBJ2-5, with D maybe TRBD1 (6 bases). The J call may be mistaken, given a closer DNA end match to TRBJ2-1. The length of the CDR3 is 15 residues. Per the germline V gene, CDR1 is MNHEY and CDR2 is SVGEGT. CDR3 amino acids: CASSYGPGAGNEQFF. In nucleotides, the CDR3 is TGTGCCAGCAGTTACGGTCCAGGGGCCGGGAATGAGCAGTTCTTC.

The chain employs TRBV4-1 and TRBJ1-1; perhaps TRBD1 as D (5 bases). The CDR3 contains 16 residues. Germline V gives CDR1 MGHRA, CDR2 YSYEKL. The ends were cut back, 1 base at V and 6 bases at J, with 18 bases in the middle. CDR3 sequence (DNA): TGCGCCAGCAGCCAAGTTGGTAAGATTCTAGGGGCTGAAGCTTTCTTT. Amino acids: CASSQVGKILGAEAFF.

The V and J genes are TRBV5-1 and TRBJ2-5; a possible D gene is TRBD1 (5 bases). Deletions cut 1 base from V and 5 bases from J, with 24 bases between. In germline, CDR1 is SGHRS, CDR2 YFSETQ. CDR3 length: 18 amino acids. This CDR3 is CASSLSSGSHMGFETQYF. The CDR3 bases are TGCGCCAGCAGCTTGAGCTCAGGGTCACACATGGGTTTCGAGACCCAGTACTTC.

CDR3 DNA sequence: TGTGCCAGCAGCCGTCGGGGGGCCAACGTCCTGACTTTC. It encodes CASSRRGANVLTF. The chain combines TRBV7-6 with TRBJ2-6; no clear D. CDR1 and CDR2 (germline): SGHVS, FNYEAQ. V dropped 5 bases and J dropped 4 bases, with 6 bases sitting between them. The CDR3 runs to 13 residues.

The rearrangement joins TRBV5-1 to TRBJ2-7; TRBD2 matches 13 bases. Trimming at V came to 3 bases and at J to 3 bases, leaving 18 bases not matched to a gene. Germline CDR1 reads SGHRS; CDR2 reads YFSETQ. This CDR3 spans 20 amino acids. CDR3: CASSYRPGTSGDPNNYEQYF. Written as DNA, the CDR3 is TGCGCCAGCAGCTATAGACCCGGGACTAGCGGGGACCCGAATAACTACGAGCAGTACTTC.

This clonotype has only a few counts. The V gene is TRBV11-1, the J gene TRBJ2-1; D is undetermined. Germline V gene lookup returns CDR1 SGHAT and CDR2 FQDESV (reference sequence). The CDR3 runs 14 residues. Trimming stripped 4 bases from V and 2 bases from J, with 9 bases between. The CDR3, as DNA: TGTGCCAGCAGCTCCATCGCGACCTACAATGAGCAGTTCTTC. Encoded protein: CASSSIATYNEQFF.

The sample holds a few counts of this clonotype. The chain combines TRBV20-1 with TRBJ2-5, with D possibly being TRBD1 (6 bases). The DNA end is a closer match to TRBJ2-1, so the J assignment may be wrong. CDR3 length equals 13 residues. The V gene's germline CDR1 is DFQATT and CDR2 SNEGSKA (reference sequence). CDR3 in DNA: TGCAGTGCTACCCAGAACTCAGGGGATGAGCAGTTCTTC. Residues: CSATQNSGDEQFF.

The chain joins TRBV28 to TRBJ1-2; D unclear. The CDR3 is 13 residues long. Germline V lookup: CDR1 MDHEN, CDR2 SYDVKM. Trimming shortened V by 3 bases and J by 4 bases, and 9 bases separated the two germline ends. The CDR3 protein is CASSFSRIYGYTF. As DNA, the CDR3 is TGTGCCAGCAGTTTTAGCAGGATCTATGGCTACACCTTC.

This rearrangement joins TRBV11-3 to TRBJ2-5; tentative D call: TRBD2 (6 bases). The germline V gene encodes CDR1 SGHNT and CDR2 YENEEA. Trimming shortened V by 2 bases and J by 3 bases, and 19 bases separated the two germline ends. This CDR3 has 17 residues. The CDR3, as DNA: TGTGCCAGCAGCTTAAATCGATGGGGGGTTGGGAAAGAGACCCAGTACTTC. This gives the protein CASSLNRWGVGKETQYF. The variable domain in full, with the rest retrieved from reference TRBV11-3 and TRBJ2-5, is EAGVVQSPRYKIIEKKQPVAFWCNPISGHNTLYWYLQNLGQGPELLIRYENEEAVDDSQLPKDRFSAERLKGVDSTLKIQPAELGDSAVYLCASSLNRWGVGKETQYFGPGTRLLVL.

This clonotype was detected only a few times. The genes are TRBV4-1 and TRBJ1-1; the D gene is possibly TRBD1 (5 bases). Trimming shortened V by 2 bases and J by 5 bases, and 15 bases separated the two germline ends. The CDR3 consists of 15 residues. The germline gives CDR1 MGHRA, CDR2 YSYEKL. CDR3 sequence reads: CASSQPGTPGTEAFF. CDR3 sequence (DNA): TGCGCCAGCAGCCAACCCGGGACCCCGGGAACTGAAGCTTTCTTT.

The chain combines TRBV29-1 with TRBJ1-2, with D uncertain. Germline CDR1 and CDR2: SQVTM and ANQGSEA. The length of the CDR3 is 15 residues. V was shortened by 5 bases and J by 0 bases, with 16 bases between the two germline ends. This chain's CDR3 is CSVNQVVPTNYGYTF. CDR3 coding DNA: TGCAGCGTTAACCAGGTAGTCCCGACTAACTATGGCTACACCTTC.

This clonotype was counted a few times. This chain joins TRBV15 and TRBJ2-1; D might be TRBD1 or TRBD2, each matching 5 bases. Germline CDR1 and CDR2: LNHNV and YYDKDF (reference sequence). V lost 1 base and J lost 8, with 12 bases in between. The CDR3 contains 14 residues. CDR3 bases: TGTGCCACCAGCAGAGGTCTCGTGGGGGATGAGCAGTTCTTC. It codes for CATSRGLVGDEQFF.

The V gene is TRBV28, the J gene TRBJ2-1, with TRBD1 matching 7 bases. CDR3 length equals 17 residues. V was pared by 6 bases and J by 4 bases, with 15 bases of the junction left unmatched. CDR1 is MDHEN and CDR2 is SYDVKM in the germline V gene. The CDR3 region has the DNA TGTGCCAGCAGCCCCCGCCAGGGACAGAACCTTTACAATGAGCAGTTCTTC. Translated: CASSPRQGQNLYNEQFF.

The chain is built from TRBV29-1 and TRBJ2-1, with TRBD2 as a possible D gene (5 bases). CDR3 size: 12 residues. Trimming pared 3 bases from V and 10 bases from J, leaving 13 bases between. Germline CDR1 reads SQVTM; CDR2 reads ANQGSEA. The CDR3 is CSVERGNGEQFF. DNA for the CDR3: TGCAGCGTTGAGAGAGGGAATGGCGAGCAGTTCTTC.

This clonotype showed up just a few times. The rearrangement joins TRBV20-1 to TRBJ2-5; tentatively, D is TRBD2 (6 bases). The CDR3 contains 14 residues. Looked up from germline, CDR1 is DFQATT and CDR2 is SNEGSKA (reference sequence). Trimming shortened V by 0 bases and J by 4 bases, and 12 bases separated the two germline ends. The CDR3 nucleotides read TGCAGTGCTAGAGATAGCGGCAGCGGAGAGACCCAGTACTTC. Amino acids: CSARDSGSGETQYF.

The table lists this clonotype with a few counts. For the CDR3, the DNA is TGTGCCAGCAGTTTTGATGGGATTGAGCAGTTCTTC. It specifies CASSFDGIEQFF. The chain links TRBV12-3 or TRBV12-4 to TRBJ2-1; D is ambiguous. The V gene lost 3 bases and the J gene lost 9 bases, with 9 bases spanning the gap. This CDR3 spans 12 amino acids.

This clonotype was detected a few times. CDR3 in DNA: TGTGCCAGCAGGGATAGCGGGAGAGGGAACACCGGGGAGCTGTTTTTT. This encodes CASRDSGRGNTGELFF. V is TRBV25-1 and J is TRBJ2-2; TRBD2 matches 9 bases. Germline CDR1 and CDR2: MGHDK and SYGVNS. The CDR3 length is 16 residues. Trimming removed 6 bases from V and 1 base from J; junction bases left unmatched: 6. The full variable domain, completed using reference TRBV25-1 and TRBJ2-2, is EADIYQTPRYLVIGTGKKITLECSQTMGHDKMYWYQQDPGMELHLIHYSYGVNSTEKGDLSSESTVSRIRTEHFPLTLESARPSHTSQYLCASRDSGRGNTGELFFGEGSRLTVL.

This clonotype was seen a few times. The rearrangement joins TRBV20-1 to TRBJ2-1; 8 nucleotides line up with TRBD1. The V gene end was trimmed by 1 base and the J gene end by 6 bases; junction bases not matched to a gene: 5. This CDR3 is built from 14 residues. Germline V gene data show CDR1 as DFQATT and CDR2 as SNEGSKA (reference sequence). As DNA, the CDR3 is TGCAGTGCTAGAGGGACAGGGATGGGCAATGAGCAGTTCTTC. Its translation: CSARGTGMGNEQFF.

This clonotype turned up a few times. A junction end diverges from the germline sequence, so it may reflect a read error. V gene TRBV12-3 or TRBV12-4 combines with J gene TRBJ2-3, with 8 positions matching TRBD1. The CDR3 contains 15 residues. The DNA for the CDR3 is TGTGCCAGCAGCCAAACAGGGGGACGCACAGATACGCAGTACTTT. It yields the protein CASSQTGGRTDTQYF.

V is TRBV29-1 and J is TRBJ2-2; weak D call: TRBD2 (6 bases). The V and J ends lost 1 base and 6 bases respectively, with 9 bases between them. This CDR3 region has 13 residues. Per germline, CDR1 SQVTM and CDR2 ANQGSEA. The CDR3 sequence is CSVEAAGSGELFF. The CDR3 nucleotides read TGCAGCGTTGAAGCGGCGGGATCCGGGGAGCTGTTTTTT.

V is TRBV28 and J is TRBJ1-2, with TRBD1 as a possible D gene (6 bases). Trimming removed 6 bases from V and 2 bases from J, with 13 bases in between. CDR1 is MDHEN, CDR2 SYDVKM, per germline. CDR3 length: 14 amino acids. CDR3 region: CASRGSGGNYGYTF. The CDR3, as DNA: TGTGCCAGCAGGGGGAGTGGGGGCAACTATGGCTACACCTTC.

The chain joins TRBV5-1 to TRBJ1-4; D is perhaps TRBD1 (6 bases). The germline V gene has CDR1 SGHRS and CDR2 YFSETQ. V was trimmed by 5 bases and J by 3 bases, leaving 11 bases between them. The CDR3 loop spans 14 amino acids. The CDR3 DNA follows: TGCGCCAGCAGTACACAGGGCCCTAATGAAAAACTGTTTTTT. It is translated as CASSTQGPNEKLFF.

The V gene is TRBV27, the J gene TRBJ2-4; the D gene is possibly TRBD2 (5 bases). This CDR3 spans 13 amino acids. Germline V gene lookup returns CDR1 MNHEY and CDR2 SMNVEV (reference sequence). V was clipped by 3 bases and J by 9 bases, with 12 bases between them. The CDR3 region is CASSFSRDGIQYF. The CDR3 DNA follows: TGTGCCAGCAGTTTCTCGAGGGATGGCATTCAGTACTTC.

The chain recombines TRBV10-3 with TRBJ2-3; TRBD1 is a possible D gene (5 bases). The germline CDR1 and CDR2 sequences are ENHRY and SYGVKD. This CDR3 is built from 17 residues. Trimming pared 2 bases from V and 0 bases from J, leaving 15 bases between. The CDR3 loop reads CAISETWTQTSTDTQYF. The CDR3 region has the DNA TGTGCCATCAGTGAGACATGGACACAGACTAGCACAGATACGCAGTATTTT.

This clonotype was seen many times. The V and J genes are TRBV6-2 or TRBV6-3 and TRBJ2-3; D remains unclear. CDR1 MNHEY and CDR2 SVGEGT come from the germline V gene. With 0 bases removed from V and 6 bases from J, the gap between germline ends came to 1 base. There are 11 residues in the CDR3. CDR3 nucleotides: TGTGCCAGCAGTTACTCGGATACGCAGTATTTT. As protein: CASSYSDTQYF.

The V and J genes are TRBV5-4 and TRBJ2-5; no reliable D call. Germline-derived CDR1 and CDR2 are SGHNT and YYREEE (reference sequence). The germline V and J ends were trimmed by 4 bases and 5 bases, with 12 bases remaining between them. The CDR3 covers 13 residues. The CDR3: CASSADVGETQYF. CDR3 coding DNA: TGTGCCAGCAGCGCGGACGTAGGGGAGACCCAGTACTTC.

The chain employs TRBV5-1 and TRBJ1-4; D possibly corresponds to TRBD1 (5 bases). The CDR3 is 14 residues long. Germline V gene lookup returns CDR1 SGHRS and CDR2 YFSETQ. V gave up 2 bases and J gave up 8 bases, with 13 bases separating them. The CDR3 DNA is TGCGCCAGCAGCTTCCCTGGGGCGGACGAAAAACTGTTTTTT. Its protein product is CASSFPGADEKLFF.

This clonotype showed up just a few times. Possible read error: a much larger clone is one base away. This rearrangement joins TRBV28 to TRBJ2-5; TRBD1 matches at 7 bases. There are 16 residues in the CDR3. V was pared by 3 bases and J by 1 base, with 8 bases of the junction left unmatched. Germline CDR1 and CDR2: MDHEN and SYDVKM. CDR3 DNA: TGTGCCAGCAGTTTGATGAGGGGACAGACCCAAGAGACCCAGTACTTC. It yields the protein CASSLMRGQTQETQYF.

V gene TRBV29-1 combines with J gene TRBJ2-1, with a tentative D call TRBD2 (6 bases). Germline assignment: CDR1 SQVTM and CDR2 ANQGSEA. The CDR3 has 13 amino acids. The V end lost 6 bases, the J end lost 12 bases, and 21 bases lay between the germline ends. The CDR3, as DNA: TGCAGCGTCCTGTCAACGGGAGTTTTTGGGCAGTTCTTC. It encodes CSVLSTGVFGQFF.

This clonotype was recorded a few times. The chain carries TRBV29-1 and TRBJ2-5; perhaps TRBD1 as D (6 bases). Trimming cost V 5 bases and J 4 bases, with 11 bases left between them. CDR3 length equals 12 residues. Germline values: CDR1 SQVTM, CDR2 ANQGSEA. CDR3 protein: CSVYRAAETQYF. CDR3 sequence (DNA): TGCAGCGTTTACAGGGCGGCAGAGACCCAGTACTTC.

This clonotype turned up a few times. The chain couples TRBV20-1 to TRBJ2-3; tentative D call: TRBD2 (7 bases). The CDR3 is 15 residues long. V lost 0 bases and J lost 5, with 15 bases in between. CDR1 and CDR2 (germline): DFQATT, SNEGSKA (reference sequence). CDR3 residues: CSARDLGGAEDTQYF. The CDR3 DNA reads TGCAGTGCTAGAGATCTTGGGGGGGCAGAAGATACGCAGTATTTT.